What follows describes a single T cell receptor (beta chain). Antigen: not known. Per germline, CDR1 KGHSH and CDR2 LQKENI. Trimming left V 6 bases short and J 6 bases short, with 9 bases between. The CDR3 is made up of 13 amino acids. This sample was included in a study of shared clonotypes between healthy human individuals. Donors included only healthy HIV-negative adults lacking recent acute infections or vaccinations. General study results and limits: Despite large depth, rarefaction showed incomplete sorted-subset sequencing. Shared clonotypes across all four donors exceeded non-shared ones in generation probability. Few donors limited the genetic and exposure-history diversity represented.

Some clones are missing from TCRdb's copy, which holds only in-frame ones; the method was immunoSEQ multiplex PCR. In the table there are a few million clones, 80% to 95% of which are singletons. V usage is TRBV18 and J usage is TRBJ2-6; D is undetermined. The sample taken for sequencing was naive CD4+ T cells from PBMCs. The subset: CD45RA+ positively selected. The source of this sequence is a man between 18 and 35 years old in good health. Some clones in this sample may be carry-over from other donors' samples. The CDR3 nucleotides read TGTGCCAGCTCGCACCGTACGGCCAACGTCCTGACTTTC. Translated, it gives CASSHRTANVLTF.